This T cell receptor (beta chain) was sequenced during a study of post-analysis software for immune sequencing data. Germline CDR1 KGHDR, CDR2 SFDVKD. Trimming took 3 bases from V and 1 from J; bases not matched to a gene: 4. The CDR3 is 15 residues long. Regarding the study as a whole: With TRBV5-6, TRBV5-1 and TRBV20-1 included, about five TRBV segments were more frequent in patients than in controls.

Researchers reported that TCR beta cDNA libraries carried unique molecular identifiers. MiXCR, applied by TCRdb to the PCR reads, yields one record per CDR3 protein. Of fewer than 850,000 distinct CDR3 sequences detected, less than 35% appear once; the ten largest clones hold more than 0.55%. There are a few counts of this clonotype. Its specificity is unknown. The TCR sequence derives from a girl aged 5 to 17 with multiple sclerosis. Sequencing was carried out using blood. The J gene is TRBJ2-5, the V gene TRBV24-1; 7 bases are a match to TRBD1. CDR3 in DNA: TGTGCCACCAGTGATCTCCGACAGGGCCAAGAGACCCAGTACTTC. This codes for CATSDLRQGQETQYF.